The 17 T cell receptor beta chains below were found in one sample sequenced in a study of blood T cells in healthy people across ages. Then a second PCR, running roughly 7 to 11 cycles, was carried out with a sample-barcoded 5' primer and a J-beta primer mix. Each CDR3 protein is one row after TCRdb ran MiXCR on the 5' RACE reads. The top ten hold less than 8% of the sample, which has 1.5 million or so distinct CDR3 sequences, roughly 40% seen once. The specimen was blood. Receptors were obtained from a woman aged 18-29 years in good health.

A few counts support this clonotype. The V call is TRBV11-2, the J call TRBJ1-2, with D hard to call. V lost 0 bases to trimming and J lost 4 bases, with 12 bases between them. Looked up from germline, CDR1 is SGHAT and CDR2 is FQNNGV. The CDR3 consists of 15 residues. The CDR3 DNA reads TGTGCCAGCAGCTTAGAAATTGGGCAGCGCTATGGCTACACCTTC. This gives the protein CASSLEIGQRYGYTF. Variable domain in full (rest from reference TRBV11-2 and TRBJ1-2): EAGVAQSPRYKIIEKRQSVAFWCNPISGHATLYWYQQILGQGPKLLIQFQNNGVVDDSQLPKDRFSAERLKGVDSTLKIQPAKLEDSAVYLCASSLEIGQRYGYTFGSGTRLTVV.

In this sample, this clonotype turned up a few times. The rearrangement uses TRBV27 and TRBJ1-3; weak D call: TRBD1 (5 bases). The CDR3 totals 12 residues. Trimming removed 8 bases from V and 3 bases from J, with 8 bases in between. Germline values: CDR1 MNHEY, CDR2 SMNVEV (reference sequence). As DNA, the CDR3 is TGTGCCAGCGGTGGGGGTGGAAACACCATATATTTT. The encoded protein is CASGGGGNTIYF.

This chain links TRBV18 with TRBJ2-1; TRBD2 aligns across 13 bases. The CDR3 spans 17 residues. Looked up from germline, CDR1 is KGHSH and CDR2 is LQKENI. With V trimmed by 3 bases and J by 9 bases, 11 bases remained unmatched. CDR3 sequence reads: CASSPLLAGGVQSEQFF. CDR3 DNA: TGTGCCAGCTCACCCCTACTAGCGGGAGGGGTCCAGAGTGAGCAGTTCTTC. The full variable domain, rest sourced from reference TRBV18 and TRBJ2-1, is NAGVMQNPRHLVRRRGQEARLRCSPMKGHSHVYWYRQLPEEGLKFMVYLQKENIIDESGMPKERFSAEFPKEGPSILRIQQVVRGDSAAYFCASSPLLAGGVQSEQFFGPGTRLTVL.

V gene TRBV7-9 combines with J gene TRBJ2-5; tentatively, D is TRBD1 or TRBD2 (5 bases each). V dropped 5 bases and J dropped 5 bases, with 15 bases sitting between them. The CDR3 runs to 14 residues. Germline CDR1 reads SEHNR; CDR2 reads FQNEAQ (reference sequence). CDR3 sequence: CASSLWDLGETQYF. The CDR3 coding sequence is TGTGCCAGCAGCCTCTGGGACCTAGGCGAGACCCAGTACTTC.

This clonotype was detected many times. The chain combines TRBV7-2 with TRBJ2-1; D unresolved. Germline V gene data show CDR1 as SGHTA and CDR2 as FQGNSA. Trimming took off 2 bases at V and 8 bases at J, with 4 bases between the two ends. The CDR3 is 11 amino acids. The CDR3 protein is CASSLFHEQFF. The CDR3 nucleotides are TGTGCCAGCAGCTTATTCCATGAGCAGTTCTTC.

A few counts support this clonotype. The chain carries TRBV28 and TRBJ2-7; a weak D match, TRBD1 (5 bases). V was trimmed by 4 bases and J by 6 bases, leaving 10 bases between them. The CDR3 totals 12 residues. The V gene's germline CDR1 is MDHEN and CDR2 SYDVKM. CDR3 nucleotides: TGTGCCAGCAGTTGGGGCTCGGGCGAGCAGTACTTC. Its protein product is CASSWGSGEQYF.

The CDR3 coding sequence is TGTGCCAGCAGTGAAGATACAGATACGCAGTATTTT. As protein: CASSEDTDTQYF. This chain links TRBV6-2 or TRBV6-3 with TRBJ2-3; no reliable D call. Trimming pared 5 bases from V and 3 bases from J, leaving 6 bases between. CDR3 length: 12 residues. The germline V gene has CDR1 MNHEY and CDR2 SVGEGT.

This clonotype was recorded only once. The chain is built from TRBV3-1 and TRBJ2-5; D gene ambiguous. CDR1 and CDR2 from the germline V gene are LGHDT and YNNKEL (reference sequence). Trimming took off 3 bases at V and 11 bases at J, with 13 bases between the two ends. This CDR3 has 12 residues. This CDR3 reads CASSHPFDEQYF. CDR3 sequence (DNA): TGTGCCAGCAGCCACCCTTTCGATGAGCAGTACTTC.

As DNA, the CDR3 is TGCGCCAGCAGTCCTCCTCAAGCCGCCAATGAGCAGTTCTTC. It yields the protein CASSPPQAANEQFF. The chain links TRBV5-1 to TRBJ2-1; no clear D. This CDR3 has 14 amino acids. Germline loops: CDR1 SGHRS, CDR2 YFSETQ. Trimming pared 5 bases from V and 6 bases from J, leaving 15 bases between.

V usage is TRBV20-1 and J usage is TRBJ1-2; D remains ambiguous. Trimming left V 0 bases short and J 5 bases short, with 19 bases between. The CDR3 extends over 16 amino acids. Germline V gives CDR1 DFQATT, CDR2 SNEGSKA (reference sequence). This chain's CDR3 is CSARDPANYAFYGYTF. CDR3 in DNA: TGCAGTGCTAGAGATCCAGCCAACTACGCCTTTTATGGCTACACCTTC.

In this sample, this clonotype turned up many times. The chain employs TRBV9 and TRBJ2-3; D ambiguous. This CDR3 spans 12 amino acids. Germline assignment: CDR1 SGDLS and CDR2 YYNGEE. Trimming stripped 0 bases from V and 3 bases from J, with 2 bases between. The CDR3 coding sequence is TGTGCCAGCAGCGTAGGAACAGATACGCAGTATTTT. It specifies CASSVGTDTQYF. Full variable domain (outside the CDR3, taken from reference TRBV9 and TRBJ2-3): DSGVTQTPKHLITATGQRVTLRCSPRSGDLSVYWYQQSLDQGLQFLIQYYNGEERAKGNILERFSAQQFPDLHSELNLSSLELGDSALYFCASSVGTDTQYFGPGTRLTVL.

The table lists this clonotype with a few counts. In nucleotides, the CDR3 is TGTGCCAGCAGGGCGGGCTACACCGGGGAGCTGTTTTTT. Protein product: CASRAGYTGELFF. The rearrangement links TRBV7-2 to TRBJ2-2, with a possible D match to TRBD2 (5 bases). Germline V lookup: CDR1 SGHTA, CDR2 FQGNSA. The CDR3 consists of 13 residues. V was shortened by 6 bases and J by 3 bases, with 8 bases between the two germline ends.

The rearrangement links TRBV7-9 to TRBJ2-5, with D uncertain. The V gene lost 0 bases and the J gene lost 11 bases, with 13 bases spanning the gap. Germline V gene data show CDR1 as SEHNR and CDR2 as FQNEAQ (reference sequence). The CDR3 has 13 residues. CDR3 coding DNA: TGTGCCAGCAGCTTAGCGCGGCCGGTGGAGCAGTACTTC. Amino acid sequence: CASSLARPVEQYF.

This chain links TRBV11-3 with TRBJ2-3, with TRBD2 matching 8 bases. V was pared by 0 bases and J by 3 bases, with 8 bases of the junction left unmatched. Germline values: CDR1 SGHNT, CDR2 YENEEA. CDR3 size: 17 residues. The CDR3 is CASSLEGSGSRTDTQYF. The CDR3 coding sequence is TGTGCCAGCAGCTTAGAGGGGAGCGGGAGCAGAACAGATACGCAGTATTTT.

The V and J genes are TRBV12-3 or TRBV12-4 and TRBJ1-1, with TRBD1 identical over 8 bases. The CDR3 is 13 residues long. Trimming removed 2 bases from V and 11 bases from J; junction bases left unmatched: 7. The CDR3 loop reads CASSLSGGVAAFF. DNA for the CDR3: TGTGCCAGCAGTTTATCAGGGGGCGTTGCGGCTTTCTTT.

This clonotype was observed a few times. This chain links TRBV25-1 with TRBJ1-2; tentative D call: TRBD1 (6 bases). The length of the CDR3 is 15 residues. With 1 base removed from V and 3 bases from J, the gap between germline ends came to 12 bases. Germline-derived CDR1 and CDR2 are MGHDK and SYGVNS. CDR3 bases: TGTGCCAGCAGTGAATTCTTTGGGGGCGACTATGGCTACACCTTC. It yields the protein CASSEFFGGDYGYTF.

V and J are TRBV12-3 or TRBV12-4 and TRBJ2-5; D not resolved. This CDR3 spans 15 amino acids. V dropped 5 bases and J dropped 5 bases, with 18 bases sitting between them. Here the CDR3 reads CASSPGLASGETQYF. The CDR3 bases are TGTGCCAGCAGTCCAGGCCTGGCAAGTGGGGAGACCCAGTACTTC.